Below are 21 T cell receptor beta chains sequenced from a single sample in a study of blood T cell repertoires in COVID-19. Measured with immunoSEQ multiplex PCR; TCRdb has only the in-frame clones, and not every one. The data contain over 200,000 clones, about 90% of them singletons. Sequenced input: peripheral blood. The receptors come from a woman between 18 and 30 years old who had recovered from COVID-19.

This clone has only one observation. The chain combines TRBV9 with TRBJ1-6; D might be TRBD1 (5 bases). The CDR3 is made up of 12 amino acids. Looked up from germline, CDR1 is SGDLS and CDR2 is YYNGEE. V was trimmed by 8 bases and J by 7 bases, leaving 10 bases between them. For the CDR3, the DNA is TGTGCCAGAACGGGGGGAAATTCACCCCTCCACTTT. Protein sequence: CARTGGNSPLHF.

This chain uses TRBV4-1 with TRBJ2-3; D possibly corresponds to TRBD1 (5 bases). The germline V gene encodes CDR1 MGHRA and CDR2 YSYEKL. The V and J ends lost 4 bases and 0 bases respectively, with 11 bases between them. CDR3 size: 15 residues. The CDR3 coding sequence is TGCGCCAGCAGCCGCTCCTGGACAAGCACAGATACGCAGTATTTT. Protein sequence: CASSRSWTSTDTQYF.

The chain has TRBV18 and TRBJ1-5; 11 positions agree with TRBD1. The length of the CDR3 is 15 residues. Germline lookup yields CDR1 KGHSH and CDR2 LQKENI. V was pared by 4 bases and J by 5 bases, with 4 bases of the junction left unmatched. The CDR3 DNA sequence: TGTGCCAGCTCACGGACAGGGGGCCTGGATCAGCCCCAGCATTTT. Translation gives CASSRTGGLDQPQHF.

The chain has TRBV18 and TRBJ2-2; D is ambiguous. Germline assignment: CDR1 KGHSH and CDR2 LQKENI. The CDR3 consists of 12 residues. With 4 bases removed from V and 6 bases from J, the gap between germline ends came to 6 bases. DNA for the CDR3: TGTGCCAGCTCACGTCCTCCCGGGGAGCTGTTTTTT. Residues: CASSRPPGELFF.

The chain is built from TRBV28 and TRBJ2-1; 14 bases map to TRBD2. The CDR3 spans 12 residues. CDR1 is MDHEN, CDR2 SYDVKM, per germline. V lost 8 bases and J lost 13; bases outside the gene matches: 4. CDR3 amino acids: CASRGLAGEQFF. CDR3 nucleotides: TGTGCCAGCCGGGGACTAGCGGGAGAACAGTTCTTC.

V and J are TRBV9 and TRBJ2-7, with TRBD1 matching over 9 bases. Losses at the gene ends were 5 bases for V and 3 bases for J; bases not matched to a gene: 9. The CDR3 runs 15 residues. Germline V CDR1 and CDR2: SGDLS, YYNGEE. CDR3 sequence: CASSEEGQGIYEQYF. The CDR3, as DNA: TGTGCCAGCAGTGAGGAGGGACAGGGCATCTACGAGCAGTACTTC.

V usage is TRBV30 and J usage is TRBJ2-3; maybe TRBD2 (6 bases). This CDR3 region has 15 residues. The V end lost 0 bases, the J end lost 0 bases, and 10 bases lay between the germline ends. Germline CDR1 GTSNPN, CDR2 SVGIG (reference sequence). The CDR3 region is CAWSVLGTSTDTQYF. CDR3 nucleotide sequence: TGTGCCTGGAGTGTACTAGGGACTAGCACAGATACGCAGTATTTT.

The rearrangement uses TRBV4-1 and TRBJ1-4; no reliable D call. The CDR3 extends over 16 amino acids. The germline V and J ends were trimmed by 0 bases and 3 bases, with 11 bases remaining between them. Germline V gene lookup returns CDR1 MGHRA and CDR2 YSYEKL. The CDR3 nucleotides are TGCGCCAGCAGCCAAGATCTGCCACTACCTAATGAAAAACTGTTTTTT. Its translation is CASSQDLPLPNEKLFF.

The gene calls are TRBV6-5 and TRBJ2-1; 12 positions agree with TRBD2. Germline CDR1 is MNHEY and CDR2 is SVGAGI. V lost 4 bases to trimming and J lost 13 bases; unmatched junction nucleotides: 5. The CDR3 consists of 13 residues. The CDR3 reads CASSLGLAGYQFF. CDR3 nucleotides: TGTGCCAGCAGTTTGGGACTAGCGGGCTATCAGTTCTTC.

The count of this clone is one. The V gene is TRBV16, the J gene TRBJ1-2, with 9 bases fitting TRBD1. V lost 0 bases to trimming and J lost 3 bases; unmatched junction nucleotides: 11. Germline V gene sequence: CDR1 KGHSY, CDR2 FQNENV. The CDR3 runs to 18 residues. CDR3: CASSQSIWTGVLDYGYTF. The CDR3 nucleotides read TGTGCCAGCAGCCAATCGATATGGACAGGGGTACTCGACTATGGCTACACCTTC.

About this clone: The sample carries other DNA sequences with the same CDR3. The chain carries TRBV5-6 and TRBJ1-2, with 7 bases matching TRBD1. Germline V lookup: CDR1 SGHDT, CDR2 YYEEEE. The V gene end was trimmed by 4 bases and the J gene end by 3 bases; junction bases not matched to a gene: 3. The CDR3 covers 13 residues. CDR3 region: CASSLDRDYGYTF. DNA of the CDR3: TGTGCCAGCAGCCTAGACAGGGACTATGGCTACACCTTC.

This chain links TRBV6-1 with TRBJ2-1, with 8 nucleotides matching TRBD1. The CDR3 covers 19 residues. CDR1 is MNHNS and CDR2 is SASEGT in the germline V gene. The J segment lost 3 bases and the V segment lost 2 bases, leaving 15 bases of the junction unmatched. The CDR3 nucleotides are TGTGCCAGCAGTGAACTCTACAGGGGGGAGAGGGGGTTCTACAATGAGCAGTTCTTC. Protein product: CASSELYRGERGFYNEQFF.

The chain carries TRBV27 and TRBJ2-7; D is unclear. The ends were cut back, 0 bases at V and 1 base at J, with 4 bases in the middle. The length of the CDR3 is 13 residues. CDR1 and CDR2 from the germline V gene are MNHEY and SMNVEV (reference sequence). The DNA for the CDR3 is TGTGCCAGCAGTTTATCTCGGTCCTACGAGCAGTACTTC. Translated: CASSLSRSYEQYF.

The V call is TRBV2, the J call TRBJ1-1; 9 nucleotides agree with TRBD1. There are 13 residues in the CDR3. Losses at the gene ends were 5 bases for V and 5 bases for J; bases not matched to a gene: 3. Germline V lookup: CDR1 SNHLY, CDR2 FYNNEI. The CDR3 here is CASSRDRATEAFF. Here the CDR3 DNA reads TGTGCCAGCAGTAGGGACAGGGCTACTGAAGCTTTCTTT.

The gene calls are TRBV13 and TRBJ2-4; possible D gene TRBD2, 5 bases. V shed 0 bases and J shed 6 bases, with 6 bases lying between them. There are 13 residues in the CDR3. Germline loops: CDR1 PRHDT, CDR2 FYEKMQ (reference sequence). The CDR3 sequence: CASSLGGRNIQYF. DNA for the CDR3: TGTGCCAGCAGCTTAGGGGGGAGAAACATTCAGTACTTC.

V is TRBV10-1 and J is TRBJ2-1; 9 bases agree with TRBD2. V was clipped by 7 bases and J by 5 bases; unmatched bases: 9. Germline V gene data show CDR1 as WNHNN and CDR2 as SYGVQD (reference sequence). The CDR3 is made up of 15 amino acids. The CDR3 loop is CASISRLAENNEQFF. Written as DNA, the CDR3 is TGCGCCAGCATATCCCGACTAGCGGAAAACAATGAGCAGTTCTTC.

This rearrangement joins TRBV19 to TRBJ1-2, with unresolved D. This CDR3 has 14 residues. V was cut by 3 bases and J by 7 bases, with 15 bases left in between. The V gene's germline CDR1 is LNHDA and CDR2 SQIVND (reference sequence). The CDR3 loop reads CASSMESRRGGYTF. CDR3 sequence (DNA): TGTGCCAGTAGTATGGAGTCTCGGAGAGGTGGCTACACCTTC.

This sequence joins TRBV4-2 and TRBJ2-5, with a weak D call TRBD2 (6 bases). The length of the CDR3 is 16 residues. Germline CDR1 and CDR2: LGHNA and YNFKEQ. Deletions cut 1 base from V and 3 bases from J, with 15 bases between. CDR3 region: CASSQAPRDSEETQYF. As DNA, the CDR3 is TGTGCCAGCAGCCAAGCGCCCCGGGACTCCGAAGAGACCCAGTACTTC.

CDR3 bases: TGTGCCAGCAGTGGAGGGACTAGCGGGAGGGCGTTTGTAAATGAGCAGTTCTTC. The encoded protein is CASSGGTSGRAFVNEQFF. The V call is TRBV2, the J call TRBJ2-1; the match to TRBD2 covers 16 bases. Germline lookup yields CDR1 SNHLY and CDR2 FYNNEI. The junction had 10 bases not matched to a gene; V was cut back by 4 bases and J by 7 bases. The CDR3 is 18 amino acids.

The rearrangement links TRBV7-9 to TRBJ1-2; possibly TRBD1 for D (6 bases). V was pared by 5 bases and J by 8 bases, with 15 bases between. The V gene's germline CDR1 is SEHNR and CDR2 FQNEAQ (reference sequence). CDR3 length: 13 amino acids. The CDR3: CASSVAQGWGYTF. The CDR3 bases are TGTGCCAGCAGCGTGGCACAGGGCTGGGGCTACACCTTC.

The V gene is TRBV7-9, the J gene TRBJ1-1, with a tentative D call TRBD1 (5 bases). Trimming took 1 base from V and 3 from J, leaving 12 bases between them. There are 15 residues in the CDR3. Germline V gene sequence: CDR1 SEHNR, CDR2 FQNEAQ (reference sequence). CDR3 sequence: CASSLEGAWDTEAFF. For the CDR3, the DNA is TGTGCCAGCAGCTTAGAAGGGGCGTGGGACACTGAAGCTTTCTTT.